This T cell receptor (beta chain) stems from a study of T cells in Graves' hyperthyroidism and ophthalmopathy. This CDR3 spans 16 amino acids. The germline V gene encodes CDR1 SGHTA and CDR2 FQGTGA. Trimming took 5 bases from V and 2 from J, leaving 19 bases between them. TCR beta CDR3 regions were amplified from RNA transcripts. The TCR CDR3 was amplified in a first-round RT-PCR using the HTBI primer set. TCRdb re-derived calls from the multiplex PCR reads in MiXCR, one entry per CDR3 protein. Among approximately 590,000 distinct CDR3 sequences listed, 15% to 19% were seen once. Points from the study as a whole: A model using 13 V-J features told ophthalmopathy apart from stable hyperthyroidism.

Uncontrolled infections, other autoimmune diseases, pregnancy or lactation led to exclusion of patients. Clinical symptoms, serum thyroxine, TRAb, thyroid ultrasound and orbital computed tomography established diagnosis. Concerning this clonotype itself: Antigen: not known.

This receptor was identified in a woman in her 30s with Graves' hyperthyroidism. V gene TRBV7-3 combines with J gene TRBJ2-7; perhaps D is TRBD1 or TRBD2 (5 bases each). Sequencing was done on a sample of blood. CDR3: CASSPRVGEWAYEQYF. The CDR3 bases are TGTGCCAGCAGCCCGAGGGTGGGGGAGTGGGCCTACGAGCAGTACTTC.